This TCR beta chain was identified in a study of cytomegalovirus exposure and HLA in healthy donors. Study results and limitations: Prediction of most subjects' HLA-A and HLA-B alleles by TCR beta sequences was reportedly accurate. Indistinguishable V segments, including TRBV6-2 and TRBV6-3, were excluded. TCR beta V segments were, for the most part, productive about 90% or about 30% of the time in an earlier analysis.

This PCR relied on a set of 60 Vbeta primers and 13 Jbeta primers. The repertoire was sequenced with immunoSEQ multiplex PCR; TCRdb's copy has only in-frame clones and lacks some. The data show 100,000 to 120,000 clones, with roughly 80% seen just once and approximately 7.2% held by the top ten. Each donor was nominally healthy when sampled (though unrecorded immune exposures were likely). Concerning this clone: Its specificity is not known.

Looked up from germline, CDR1 is MNHNS and CDR2 is SASEGT. The CDR3 covers 16 residues. Deletions cut 2 bases from V and 0 bases from J, with 8 bases between. Source material: PBMCs. This TCR was sampled from a young man in good health and CMV-seropositive. The chain recombines TRBV6-1 with TRBJ1-6; D is ambiguous. The DNA for the CDR3 is TGTGCCAGCAGTGAAATTATTAGCTCCTATAATTCACCCCTCCACTTT. It specifies CASSEIISSYNSPLHF.